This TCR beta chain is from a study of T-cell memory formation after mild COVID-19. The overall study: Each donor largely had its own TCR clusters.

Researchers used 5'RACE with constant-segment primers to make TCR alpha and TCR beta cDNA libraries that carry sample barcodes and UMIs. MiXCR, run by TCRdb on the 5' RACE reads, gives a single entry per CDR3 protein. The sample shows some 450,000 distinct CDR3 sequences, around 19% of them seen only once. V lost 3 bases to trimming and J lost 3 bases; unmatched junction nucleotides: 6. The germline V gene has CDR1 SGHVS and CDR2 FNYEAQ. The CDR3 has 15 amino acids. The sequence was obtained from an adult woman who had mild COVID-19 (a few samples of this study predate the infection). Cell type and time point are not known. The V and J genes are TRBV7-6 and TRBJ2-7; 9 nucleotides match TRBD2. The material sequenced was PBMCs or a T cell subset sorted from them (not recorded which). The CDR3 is CASSFDGAGGYEQYF. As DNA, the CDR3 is TGTGCCAGCAGCTTTGATGGAGCGGGAGGCTACGAGCAGTACTTC.